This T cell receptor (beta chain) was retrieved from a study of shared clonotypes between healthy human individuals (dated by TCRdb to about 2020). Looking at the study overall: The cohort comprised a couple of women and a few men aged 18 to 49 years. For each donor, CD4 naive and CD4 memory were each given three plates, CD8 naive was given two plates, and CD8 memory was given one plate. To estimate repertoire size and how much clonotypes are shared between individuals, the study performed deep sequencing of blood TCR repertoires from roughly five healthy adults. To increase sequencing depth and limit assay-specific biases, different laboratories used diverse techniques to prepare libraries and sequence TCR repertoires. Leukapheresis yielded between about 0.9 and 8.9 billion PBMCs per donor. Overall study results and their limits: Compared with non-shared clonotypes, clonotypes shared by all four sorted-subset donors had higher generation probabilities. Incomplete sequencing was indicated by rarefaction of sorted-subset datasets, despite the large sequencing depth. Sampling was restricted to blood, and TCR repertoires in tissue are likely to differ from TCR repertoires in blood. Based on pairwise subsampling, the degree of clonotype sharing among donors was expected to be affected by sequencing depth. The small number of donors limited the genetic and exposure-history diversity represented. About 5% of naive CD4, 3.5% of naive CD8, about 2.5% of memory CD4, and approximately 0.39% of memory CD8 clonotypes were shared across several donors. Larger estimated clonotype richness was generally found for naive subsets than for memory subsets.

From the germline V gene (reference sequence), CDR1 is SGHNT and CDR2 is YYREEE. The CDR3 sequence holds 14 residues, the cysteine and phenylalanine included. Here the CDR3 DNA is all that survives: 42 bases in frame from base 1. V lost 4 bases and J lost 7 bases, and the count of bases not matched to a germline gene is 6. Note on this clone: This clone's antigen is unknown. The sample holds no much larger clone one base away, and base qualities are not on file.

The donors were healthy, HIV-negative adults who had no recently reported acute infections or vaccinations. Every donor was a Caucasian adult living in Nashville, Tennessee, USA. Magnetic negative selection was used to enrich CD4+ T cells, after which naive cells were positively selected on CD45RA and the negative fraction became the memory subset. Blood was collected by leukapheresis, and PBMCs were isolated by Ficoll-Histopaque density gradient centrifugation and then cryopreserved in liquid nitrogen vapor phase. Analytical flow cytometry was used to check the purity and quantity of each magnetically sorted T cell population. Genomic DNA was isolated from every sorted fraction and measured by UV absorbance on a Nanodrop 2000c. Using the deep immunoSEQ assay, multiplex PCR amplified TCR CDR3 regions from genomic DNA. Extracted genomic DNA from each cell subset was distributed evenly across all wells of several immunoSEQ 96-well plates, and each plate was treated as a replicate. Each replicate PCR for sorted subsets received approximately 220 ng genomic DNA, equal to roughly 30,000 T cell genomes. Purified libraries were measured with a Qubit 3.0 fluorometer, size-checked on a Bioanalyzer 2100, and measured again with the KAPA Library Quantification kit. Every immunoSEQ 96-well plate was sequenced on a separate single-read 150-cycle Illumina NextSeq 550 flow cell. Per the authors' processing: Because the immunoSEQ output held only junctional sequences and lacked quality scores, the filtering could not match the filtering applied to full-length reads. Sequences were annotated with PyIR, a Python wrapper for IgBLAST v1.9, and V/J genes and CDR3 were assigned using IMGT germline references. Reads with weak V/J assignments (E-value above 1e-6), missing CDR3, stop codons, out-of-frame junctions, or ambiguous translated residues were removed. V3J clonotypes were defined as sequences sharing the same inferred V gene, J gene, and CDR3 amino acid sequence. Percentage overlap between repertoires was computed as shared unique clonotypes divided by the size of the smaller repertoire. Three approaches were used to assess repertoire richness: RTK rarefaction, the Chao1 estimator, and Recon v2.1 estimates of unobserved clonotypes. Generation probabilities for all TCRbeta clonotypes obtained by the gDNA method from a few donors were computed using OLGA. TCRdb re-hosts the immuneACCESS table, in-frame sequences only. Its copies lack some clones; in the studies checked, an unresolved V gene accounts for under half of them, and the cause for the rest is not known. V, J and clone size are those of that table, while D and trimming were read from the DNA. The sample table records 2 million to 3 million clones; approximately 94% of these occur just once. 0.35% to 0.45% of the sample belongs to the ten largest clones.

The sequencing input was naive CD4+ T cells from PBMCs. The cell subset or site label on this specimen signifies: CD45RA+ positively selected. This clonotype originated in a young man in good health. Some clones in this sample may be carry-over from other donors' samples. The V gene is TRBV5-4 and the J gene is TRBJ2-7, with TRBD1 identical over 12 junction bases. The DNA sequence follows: TGTGCCAGCAGCCAGGGACAGGGGGCGGGGGAGCAGTACTTC. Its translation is CASSQGQGAGEQYF.